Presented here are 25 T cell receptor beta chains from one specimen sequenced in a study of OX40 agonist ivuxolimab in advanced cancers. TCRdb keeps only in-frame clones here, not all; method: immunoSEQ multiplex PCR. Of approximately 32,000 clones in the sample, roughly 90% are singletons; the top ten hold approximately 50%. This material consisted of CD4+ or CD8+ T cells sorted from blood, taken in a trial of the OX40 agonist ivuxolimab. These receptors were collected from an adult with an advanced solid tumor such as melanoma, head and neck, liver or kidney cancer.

CDR3 in DNA: TGTGCCAGCGGACAGGGTGGTGAGCAGTACTTC. Translating it yields CASGQGGEQYF. The chain employs TRBV9 and TRBJ2-7; 8 bases map to TRBD1. Germline CDR1 and CDR2: SGDLS and YYNGEE. The CDR3 contains 11 residues. V lost 7 bases to trimming and J lost 7 bases; unmatched junction nucleotides: 4.

CDR3 in DNA: TGTGCCAGCAGCCCCCGACTAGCGGGGACTGAGCAGTTCTTC. It yields the protein CASSPRLAGTEQFF. The chain is built from TRBV7-6 and TRBJ2-1; 11 bases are a match to TRBD2. The CDR3 has 14 residues. Germline V lookup: CDR1 SGHVS, CDR2 FNYEAQ. After removal of 5 bases from V and 9 bases from J, the junction contained 6 bases not matched to a gene.

The CDR3 DNA reads as TGTGCCAGCAGTGAAGTCGGAGTAGCAGATACGCAGTATTTT. This sequence encodes CASSEVGVADTQYF. V is TRBV2 and J is TRBJ2-3, with D unresolved. There are 14 residues in the CDR3. V was shortened by 1 base and J by 4 bases, with 9 bases between the two germline ends. In germline, CDR1 is SNHLY, CDR2 FYNNEI.

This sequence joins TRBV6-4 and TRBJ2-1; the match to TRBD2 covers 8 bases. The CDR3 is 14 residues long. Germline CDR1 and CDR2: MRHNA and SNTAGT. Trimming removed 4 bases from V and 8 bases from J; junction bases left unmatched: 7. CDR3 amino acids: CASSAGGPYYEQFF. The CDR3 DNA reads TGTGCCAGCAGTGCGGGGGGGCCATACTATGAGCAGTTCTTC.

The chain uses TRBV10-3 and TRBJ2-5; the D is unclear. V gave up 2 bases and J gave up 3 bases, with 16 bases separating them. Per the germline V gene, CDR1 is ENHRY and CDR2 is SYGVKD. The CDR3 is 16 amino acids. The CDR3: CAISELHSQTKETQYF. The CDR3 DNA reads TGTGCCATCAGTGAGCTCCACAGCCAGACGAAAGAGACCCAGTACTTC.

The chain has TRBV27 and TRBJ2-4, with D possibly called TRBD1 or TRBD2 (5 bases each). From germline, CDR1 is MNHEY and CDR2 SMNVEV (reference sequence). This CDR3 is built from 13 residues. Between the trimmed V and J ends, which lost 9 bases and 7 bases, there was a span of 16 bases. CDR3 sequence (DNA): TGTGCCAGTAGAATGACAGCGGCTAACATTCAGTACTTC. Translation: CASRMTAANIQYF.

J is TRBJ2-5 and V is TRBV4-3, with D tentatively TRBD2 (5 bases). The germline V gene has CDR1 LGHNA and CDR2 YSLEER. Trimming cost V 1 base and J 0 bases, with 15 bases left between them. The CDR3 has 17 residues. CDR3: CASSQGPLSGNQETQYF. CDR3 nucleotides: TGCGCCAGCAGCCAAGGACCCCTCTCGGGGAACCAAGAGACCCAGTACTTC.

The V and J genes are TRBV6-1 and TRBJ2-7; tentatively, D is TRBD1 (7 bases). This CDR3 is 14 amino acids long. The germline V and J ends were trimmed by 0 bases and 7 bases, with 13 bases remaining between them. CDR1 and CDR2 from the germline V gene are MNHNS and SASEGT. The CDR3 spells CASSEAGGAGEQYF. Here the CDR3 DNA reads TGTGCCAGCAGTGAAGCAGGGGGCGCGGGGGAGCAGTACTTC.

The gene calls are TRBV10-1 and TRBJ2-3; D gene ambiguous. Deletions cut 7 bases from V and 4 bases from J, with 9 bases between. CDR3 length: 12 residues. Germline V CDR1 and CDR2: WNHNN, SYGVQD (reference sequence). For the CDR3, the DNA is TGCGCCAGCACCGGGTCACCAGATACGCAGTATTTT. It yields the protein CASTGSPDTQYF.

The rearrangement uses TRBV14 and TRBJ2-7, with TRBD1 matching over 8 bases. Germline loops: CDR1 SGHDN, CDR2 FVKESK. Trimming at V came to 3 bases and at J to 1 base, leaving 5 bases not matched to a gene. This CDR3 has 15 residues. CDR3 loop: CASSHGQGVSYEQYF. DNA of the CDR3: TGTGCCAGCAGCCATGGACAGGGTGTTTCCTACGAGCAGTACTTC.

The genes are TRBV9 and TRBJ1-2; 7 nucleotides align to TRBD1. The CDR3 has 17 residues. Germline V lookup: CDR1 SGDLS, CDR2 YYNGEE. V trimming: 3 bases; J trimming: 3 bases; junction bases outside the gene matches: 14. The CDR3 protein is CASSGMDRYGGDYGYTF. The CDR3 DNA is TGTGCCAGCAGCGGGATGGACAGGTATGGTGGAGACTATGGCTACACCTTC.

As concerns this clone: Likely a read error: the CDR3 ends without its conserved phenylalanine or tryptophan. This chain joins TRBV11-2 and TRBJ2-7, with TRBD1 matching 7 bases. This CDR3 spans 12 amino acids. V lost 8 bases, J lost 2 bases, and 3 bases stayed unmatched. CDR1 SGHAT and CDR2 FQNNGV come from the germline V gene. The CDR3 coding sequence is TGTGCCAGCCGGGACAGAGCCTACGAGCAGTACCTC. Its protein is CASRDRAYEQYL.

The CDR3 sequence: CASSHQGNTGELFF. The CDR3 coding sequence is TGCGCCAGCAGCCATCAGGGGAACACCGGGGAGCTGTTTTTT. J is TRBJ2-2 and V is TRBV4-1; maybe TRBD1 (5 bases). CDR1 and CDR2 from the germline V gene are MGHRA and YSYEKL. CDR3 size: 14 residues. V lost 3 bases, J lost 1 base, and 6 bases lay in between.

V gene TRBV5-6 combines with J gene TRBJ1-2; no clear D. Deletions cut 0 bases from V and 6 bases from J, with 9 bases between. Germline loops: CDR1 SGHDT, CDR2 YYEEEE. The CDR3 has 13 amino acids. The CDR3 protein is CASSLAGRDGYTF. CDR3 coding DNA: TGTGCCAGCAGCTTGGCGGGGAGGGATGGCTACACCTTC. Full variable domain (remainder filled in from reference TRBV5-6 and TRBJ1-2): DAGVTQSPTHLIKTRGQQVTLRCSPKSGHDTVSWYQQALGQGPQFIFQYYEEEERQRGNFPDRFSGHQFPNYSSELNVNALLLGDSALYLCASSLAGRDGYTFGSGTRLTVV.

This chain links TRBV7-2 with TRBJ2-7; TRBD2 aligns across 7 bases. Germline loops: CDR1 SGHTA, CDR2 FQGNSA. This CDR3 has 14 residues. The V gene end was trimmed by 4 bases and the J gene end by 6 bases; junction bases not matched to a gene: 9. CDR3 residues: CASSSHSGPLEQYF. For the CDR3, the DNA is TGTGCCAGCAGCTCCCATAGCGGGCCCCTCGAGCAGTACTTC.

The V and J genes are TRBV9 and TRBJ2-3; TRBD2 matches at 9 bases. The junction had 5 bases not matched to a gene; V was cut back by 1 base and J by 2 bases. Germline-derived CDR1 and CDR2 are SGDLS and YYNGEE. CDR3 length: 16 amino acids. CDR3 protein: CASSVRGGATTDTQYF. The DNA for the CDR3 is TGTGCCAGCAGCGTACGCGGGGGGGCGACCACAGATACGCAGTATTTT.

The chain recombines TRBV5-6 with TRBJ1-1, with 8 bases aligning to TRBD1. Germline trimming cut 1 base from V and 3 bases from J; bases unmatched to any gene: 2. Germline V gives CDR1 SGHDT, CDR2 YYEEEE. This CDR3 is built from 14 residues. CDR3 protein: CASSLQGAYTEAFF. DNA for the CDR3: TGTGCCAGCAGCTTGCAGGGGGCGTACACTGAAGCTTTCTTT.

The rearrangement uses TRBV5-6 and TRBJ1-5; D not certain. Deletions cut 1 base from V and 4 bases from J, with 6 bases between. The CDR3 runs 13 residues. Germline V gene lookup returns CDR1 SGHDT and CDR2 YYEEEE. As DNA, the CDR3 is TGTGCCAGCAGCTTGTCCCCGAATCAGCCCCAGCATTTT. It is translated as CASSLSPNQPQHF.

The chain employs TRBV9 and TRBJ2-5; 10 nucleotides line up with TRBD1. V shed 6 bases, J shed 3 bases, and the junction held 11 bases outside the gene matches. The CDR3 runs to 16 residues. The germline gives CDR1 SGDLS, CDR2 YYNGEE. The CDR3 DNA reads TGTGCCAGCACGAGCTCTGAGGACAGGGGGGAAGAGACCCAGTACTTC. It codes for CASTSSEDRGEETQYF.

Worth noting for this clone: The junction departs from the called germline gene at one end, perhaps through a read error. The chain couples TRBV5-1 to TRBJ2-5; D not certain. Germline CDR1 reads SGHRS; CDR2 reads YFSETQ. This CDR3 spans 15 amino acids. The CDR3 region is CASSLRFLDRKTQYF. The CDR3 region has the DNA TGTGCCAGCAGCCTGAGGTTCCTAGATCGTAAGACCCAGTACTTC.

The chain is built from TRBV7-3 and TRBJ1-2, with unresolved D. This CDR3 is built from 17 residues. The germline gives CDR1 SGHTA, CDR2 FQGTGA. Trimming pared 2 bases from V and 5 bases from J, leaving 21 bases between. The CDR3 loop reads CASSLGGRAGTGYGYTF. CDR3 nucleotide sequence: TGTGCCAGCAGCTTAGGAGGGCGGGCCGGCACTGGATATGGCTACACCTTC.

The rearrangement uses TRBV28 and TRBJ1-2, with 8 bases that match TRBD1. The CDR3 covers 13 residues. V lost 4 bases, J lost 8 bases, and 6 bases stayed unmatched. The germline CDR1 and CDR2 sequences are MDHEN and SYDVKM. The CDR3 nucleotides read TGTGCCAGCAGTTCTGTGACAGGGGAGGGCTACACCTTC. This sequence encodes CASSSVTGEGYTF.

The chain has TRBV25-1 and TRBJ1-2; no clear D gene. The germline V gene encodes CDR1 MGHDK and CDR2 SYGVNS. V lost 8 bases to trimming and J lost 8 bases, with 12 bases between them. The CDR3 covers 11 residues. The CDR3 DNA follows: TGTGCCAGCGGCGGGTCGTGGGGCTACACCTTC. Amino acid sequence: CASGGSWGYTF.

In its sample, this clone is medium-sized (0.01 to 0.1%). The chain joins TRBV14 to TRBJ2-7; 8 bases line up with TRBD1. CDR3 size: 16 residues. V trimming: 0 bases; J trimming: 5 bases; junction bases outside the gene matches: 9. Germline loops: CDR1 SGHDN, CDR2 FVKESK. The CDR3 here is CASSQEWTGLLDEQYF. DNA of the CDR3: TGTGCCAGCAGCCAAGAGTGGACAGGGTTGCTGGACGAGCAGTACTTC.

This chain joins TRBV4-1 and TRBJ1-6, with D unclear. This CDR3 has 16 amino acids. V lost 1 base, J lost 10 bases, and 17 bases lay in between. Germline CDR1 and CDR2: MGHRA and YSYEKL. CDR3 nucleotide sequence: TGCGCCAGCAGCCAAGTTTTCCCGGGAGCAGAGTCACCCCTCCACTTT. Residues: CASSQVFPGAESPLHF.